This TCR beta chain originates from a study of cytomegalovirus exposure and HLA in healthy donors. Study results and limitations: Researchers counted roughly 160 TCR beta chains as cytomegalovirus-associated. Among the CMV-associated chains, a few were confirmed in vitro as specific for CMV antigens. Subsequent analysis found a tendency for first-cohort TCR clusters to co-occur within the 110 or so validation repertoires.

Worth noting for this clone: Antigen: not known.

Clones were sequenced by immunoSEQ multiplex PCR, and TCRdb holds only the in-frame ones, with some missing. The table includes about 180,000 clones, 75% to 90% detected once. CDR1 SGHTA and CDR2 FQGTGA come from the germline V gene. V dropped 0 bases and J dropped 3; count of bases not matched to a gene: 8. The CDR3 is 16 residues long. This TCR was recovered from a young man in good health and CMV-seropositive. The sample comprised PBMCs. The genes are TRBV7-3 and TRBJ2-7; TRBD1 agrees at 7 bases. The CDR3 DNA follows: TGTGCCAGCAGCTTAACGTCCCAGGGGGAAAACTACGAGCAGTACTTC. This encodes CASSLTSQGENYEQYF. Complete variable domain (other parts from reference TRBV7-3 and TRBJ2-7): GAGVSQTPSNKVTEKGKYVELRCDPISGHTALYWYRQSLGQGPEFLIYFQGTGAADDSGLPNDRFFAVRPEGSVSTLKIQRTERGDSAVYLCASSLTSQGENYEQYFGPGTRLTVT.